This is a list of T cell receptor beta chains from one sample in a study of identical twins. TCRdb processed the 5' RACE reads anew with MiXCR; each CDR3 protein has one entry. The sample lists about 520,000 distinct CDR3 sequences, around 20% occurring once. The same sample was also studied in work on T cells expressing NK-cell markers.

Sequencing used CD4+ T cells sorted from blood. The receptors here all came from a young woman in good health. Both conserved end residues are part of each CDR3. Fields, in order: V gene, D gene, J gene, clone size, CDR3 DNA, CDR3 protein. A D gene is named only where the DNA matches it firmly. Only some rows state a clone size, as once, few, many or a class for expanded clones.

TRBV5-1	.	TRBJ2-3	few	TGCGCCAGCAGCTTGGGTCCAGGGCTGCAAGATACGCAGTATTTT	CASSLGPGLQDTQYF
TRBV2	TRBD1	TRBJ2-1	.	TGTGCCGGAAAACCAGGGGGTAGTCGGGTGGGTGAGCAGTTCTTC	CAGKPGGSRVGEQFF
TRBV6-1	TRBD1	TRBJ1-2	.	TGTGCCAGCAGTCCCCGGACAGGTGGTAGGGGCTACACCTTC	CASSPRTGGRGYTF
TRBV20-1	.	TRBJ2-7	few	TGCAGTGCTAGTGAGGACATGCAAGGGGAGCAGTACTTC	CSASEDMQGEQYF
TRBV30	.	TRBJ2-5	.	TGTGCCTGGAGTGGGGTCAGACGGGGAGTGGCCCTTAGAGGGGAGACCCAGTACTTC	CAWSGVRRGVALRGETQYF
TRBV20-1	TRBD1	TRBJ1-4	few	TGCAGTGCTGGACAGGGTAGAGAAAAACTGTTTTTT	CSAGQGREKLFF
TRBV10-3	TRBD1	TRBJ2-2	few	TGTGCCATCAGCCGGGACAGGGGGAGCACCGGGGAGCTGTTTTTT	CAISRDRGSTGELFF
TRBV12-3/TRBV12-4	.	TRBJ1-1	.	TGTGCCAGCAGTTTAGCCGGACCCACTGAAGCTTTCTTT	CASSLAGPTEAFF
TRBV20-1	TRBD1	TRBJ2-1	few	TGCAGTGCCGAGACAGGGGGGCAGGATGAGCAGTTCTTC	CSAETGGQDEQFF
TRBV20-1	.	TRBJ2-7	.	TGCAGTGTAGAGAAGGTCTCCTACGAGCAGTACTTC	CSVEKVSYEQYF
TRBV12-3/TRBV12-4	.	TRBJ2-2	few	TGTGCCAGCAGTTTTGCGCACACCGGGGAGCTGTTTTTT	CASSFAHTGELFF
TRBV20-1	.	TRBJ1-2	.	TGCAGTGCTCCTCCCCCAGCAGGGGAGTGGATCAAGTATGGCTACACCTTC	CSAPPPAGEWIKYGYTF
TRBV11-2	.	TRBJ2-1	.	TGTGCCAGCAGCTTATGGGGTCGGCGTGGGAACAATGAGCAGTTCTTC	CASSLWGRRGNNEQFF
TRBV20-1	.	TRBJ2-3	few	TGCAGTGCTAGAGCCCCGCCGGGTAGTGAGAGCACAGATACGCAGTATTTT	CSARAPPGSESTDTQYF
TRBV5-1	.	TRBJ2-5	.	TGCGCCAGCAGCTTACTAGTTGGCCTGGAGACCCAGTACTTC	CASSLLVGLETQYF
TRBV7-2	.	TRBJ1-1	.	TGTGCCAGCAGCTTACGGGAGATCACTGAAGCTTTCTTT	CASSLREITEAFF
TRBV15	.	TRBJ2-7	.	TGTGCCACCAGCAGAGATCTGACAGCGGCCTACGAGCAGTACTTC	CATSRDLTAAYEQYF